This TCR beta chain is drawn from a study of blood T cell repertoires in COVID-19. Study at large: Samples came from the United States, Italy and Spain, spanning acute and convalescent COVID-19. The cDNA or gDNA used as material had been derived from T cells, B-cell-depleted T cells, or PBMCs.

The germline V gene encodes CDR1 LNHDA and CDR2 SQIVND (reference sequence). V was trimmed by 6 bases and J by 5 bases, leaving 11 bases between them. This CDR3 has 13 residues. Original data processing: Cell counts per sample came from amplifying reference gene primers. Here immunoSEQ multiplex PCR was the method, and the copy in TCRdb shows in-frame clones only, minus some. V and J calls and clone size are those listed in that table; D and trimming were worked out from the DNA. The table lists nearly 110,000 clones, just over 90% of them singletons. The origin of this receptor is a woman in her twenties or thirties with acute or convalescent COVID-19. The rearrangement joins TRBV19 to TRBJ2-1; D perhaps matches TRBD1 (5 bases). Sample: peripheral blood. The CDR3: CASRSQGDNEQFF. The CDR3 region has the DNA TGTGCCAGTAGATCTCAAGGGGACAATGAGCAGTTCTTC.